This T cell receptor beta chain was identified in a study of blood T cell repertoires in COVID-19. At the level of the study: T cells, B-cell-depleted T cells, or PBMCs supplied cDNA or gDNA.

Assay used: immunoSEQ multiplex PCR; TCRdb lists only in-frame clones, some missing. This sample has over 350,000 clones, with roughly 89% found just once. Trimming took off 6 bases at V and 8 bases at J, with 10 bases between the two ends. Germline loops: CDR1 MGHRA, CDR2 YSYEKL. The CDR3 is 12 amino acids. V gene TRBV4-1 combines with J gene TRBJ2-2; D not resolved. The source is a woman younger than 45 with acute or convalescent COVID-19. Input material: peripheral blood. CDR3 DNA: TGCGCCAGCAGTGGTCAAACTGGGGAGCTGTTTTTT. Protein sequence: CASSGQTGELFF.